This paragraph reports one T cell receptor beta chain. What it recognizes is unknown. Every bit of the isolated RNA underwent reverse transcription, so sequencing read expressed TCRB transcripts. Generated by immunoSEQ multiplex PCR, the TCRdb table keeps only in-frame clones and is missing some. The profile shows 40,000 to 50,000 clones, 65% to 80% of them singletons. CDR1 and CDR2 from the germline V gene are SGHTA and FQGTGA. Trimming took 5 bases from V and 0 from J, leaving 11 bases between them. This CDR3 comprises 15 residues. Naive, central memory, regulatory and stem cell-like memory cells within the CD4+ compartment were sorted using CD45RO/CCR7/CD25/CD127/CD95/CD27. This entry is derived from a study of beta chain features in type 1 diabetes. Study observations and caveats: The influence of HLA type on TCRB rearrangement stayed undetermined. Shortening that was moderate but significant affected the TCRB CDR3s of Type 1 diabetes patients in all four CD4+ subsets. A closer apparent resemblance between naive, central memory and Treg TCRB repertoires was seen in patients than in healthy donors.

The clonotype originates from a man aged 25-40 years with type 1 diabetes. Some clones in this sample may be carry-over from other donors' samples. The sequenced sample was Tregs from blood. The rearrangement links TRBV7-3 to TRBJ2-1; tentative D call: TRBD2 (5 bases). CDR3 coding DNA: TGTGCCAGCAGCCTCGACCGGGGCTCCTACAATGAGCAGTTCTTC. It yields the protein CASSLDRGSYNEQFF.